This is a list of T cell receptor beta chains from one sample in a study of molecular identifiers for immune sequencing clone quantification. MiXCR, applied by TCRdb to the PCR reads, yields one record per CDR3 protein. In the table there are more than 450,000 distinct CDR3 sequences, over 20% of which are singletons. Sequencing was done on a sample of naive CD8+ T cells from blood, with Jurkat cell RNA spiked in. Source of these receptors: a human donor in good health. Some libraries in this study had Jurkat cell RNA spiked in. The CDR3 runs from the conserved cysteine through the conserved F or W. Each record gives: V gene, D gene, J gene, clone size, CDR3 protein, CDR3 DNA. A D gene is named only where the DNA matches it firmly. Expanded clones get a size class; other rows say once, few or many, or leave the size out.

TRBV4-1	NA	TRBJ1-1	NA	CASSQGTGMRSASF	TGCGCCAGCAGCCAAGGAACAGGGATGAGGAGTGCTTCCTTT
TRBV20-1	NA	TRBJ1-1	many	CSARDDRMNTEAFF	TGCAGTGCTAGAGATGACAGGATGAACACTGAAGCTTTCTTT
TRBV5-6	NA	TRBJ1-1	few	CASSGPQGSAEAFF	TGTGCCAGCAGCGGCCCCCAGGGGTCCGCTGAAGCTTTCTTT
TRBV30	TRBD1	TRBJ2-7	many	CAWSGDSSYEQYF	TGTGCCTGGAGTGGGGACAGCTCCTACGAGCAGTACTTC
TRBV5-5	TRBD2	TRBJ2-7	few	CASSLIPAGGFAEQYF	TGTGCCAGCAGCTTGATACCAGCGGGAGGGTTTGCCGAGCAGTACTTC
TRBV5-6	NA	TRBJ1-5	many	CASSRGVRIDQPQHF	TGTGCCAGCAGCCGGGGGGTGAGGATAGATCAGCCCCAGCATTTT
TRBV28	TRBD2	TRBJ2-3	NA	CASSTWTRGIDTQYF	TGTGCCAGCAGTACTTGGACTAGGGGTATAGATACGCAGTATTTT
TRBV2	TRBD2	TRBJ2-3	NA	CATGRRGGASTDTQYF	TGTGCCACGGGGAGACGGGGGGGGGCTAGCACAGATACGCAGTATTTT
TRBV4-1	TRBD1	TRBJ1-1	NA	CASSQTQGLVTEAFF	TGCGCCAGCAGCCAAACACAGGGGTTGGTCACTGAAGCTTTCTTT
TRBV28	NA	TRBJ2-2	NA	CASRLRTSTGEPFF	TGTGCCAGCAGACTCCGCACTAGTACCGGGGAGCCGTTTTTT
TRBV3-1	NA	TRBJ1-5	few	CASSSRLDSSNQPQHF	TGTGCCAGCAGCTCGAGACTCGACAGTAGCAATCAGCCCCAGCATTTT
TRBV7-2	TRBD1	TRBJ2-1	few	CASSTGTGAYNEQFF	TGTGCCAGCAGCACCGGGACAGGGGCCTACAATGAGCAGTTCTTC
TRBV7-9	NA	TRBJ2-7	NA	CASSLAPHGQYF	TGTGCCAGCAGCTTAGCCCCCCACGGGCAGTACTTC
TRBV29-1	NA	TRBJ1-5	many	CSVERVVEHSNQPQHF	TGCAGCGTTGAAAGGGTAGTAGAGCATAGCAATCAGCCCCAGCATTTT
TRBV4-3	NA	TRBJ1-5	many	CASSQSGGWNQPQHF	TGCGCCAGCAGTCAATCAGGCGGTTGGAATCAGCCCCAGCATTTT
TRBV5-6	NA	TRBJ2-1	NA	CASTYWGEQFF	TGTGCCAGCACCTACTGGGGTGAGCAGTTCTTC
TRBV4-1	NA	TRBJ1-1	many	CASSQLPTGATEAFF	TGCGCCAGCAGCCAACTACCGACAGGTGCCACTGAAGCTTTCTTT
TRBV6-5	TRBD1	TRBJ2-7	NA	CASSYSGDRYKQYF	TGTGCCAGCAGTTACTCGGGGGACAGGTACAAGCAGTACTTC
TRBV18	TRBD1	TRBJ1-5	many	CASSSGQGPNQPQHF	TGTGCCAGCTCTTCTGGACAGGGCCCCAATCAGCCCCAGCATTTT
TRBV5-1	NA	TRBJ1-4	many	CASSLADGIREKLFF	TGCGCCAGCAGCTTGGCAGACGGGATTCGAGAAAAACTGTTTTTT
TRBV14	NA	TRBJ2-2	many	CASSQDLRTVNTGELFF	TGTGCCAGCAGCCAAGATCTTCGGACAGTCAACACCGGGGAGCTGTTTTTT
TRBV5-3	NA	TRBJ2-7	NA	CASIAEPAYEQYF	TGTGCCAGCATTGCGGAGCCCGCCTACGAGCAGTACTTC
TRBV4-3	NA	TRBJ1-4	NA	CASSQEDSRNEKLFF	TGCGCCAGCAGCCAAGAGGACAGCCGTAATGAAAAACTGTTTTTT
TRBV7-9	TRBD2	TRBJ2-3	few	CASSLAGSGGRTDTQYF	TGTGCCAGCAGCTTAGCGGGAAGCGGGGGCCGCACAGATACGCAGTATTTT
TRBV27	TRBD1	TRBJ1-1	NA	CASSHHDRALNTEAFF	TGTGCCAGCAGTCACCACGACAGGGCCTTAAACACTGAAGCTTTCTTT
TRBV20-1	TRBD1	TRBJ1-1	NA	CSARTGWVWKNTEAFF	TGCAGTGCAAGGACAGGGTGGGTGTGGAAGAACACTGAAGCTTTCTTT
TRBV6-2/TRBV6-3	NA	TRBJ2-7	few	CASSYSGGLGEQYF	TGTGCCAGCAGTTACTCCGGGGGGCTTGGGGAGCAGTACTTC
TRBV13	NA	TRBJ2-5	NA	CASSLGGQGRMQETQYF	TGTGCCAGCAGCTTAGGGGGGCAGGGGAGAATGCAAGAGACCCAGTACTTC
TRBV30	NA	TRBJ1-3	many	CAWSVLGNTIYF	TGTGCCTGGAGTGTATTAGGAAACACCATATATTTT
TRBV6-5	NA	TRBJ1-2	NA	CASVWRAGPNYGYTF	TGTGCCAGCGTCTGGCGGGCAGGTCCTAACTATGGCTACACCTTC
TRBV28	NA	TRBJ2-3	few	CASSYFTTSTDTQYF	TGTGCCAGCAGCTACTTTACGACTAGCACAGATACGCAGTATTTT
TRBV30	NA	TRBJ2-3	many	CAWMMSADTQYF	TGTGCCTGGATGATGAGCGCAGATACGCAGTATTTT
TRBV29-1	TRBD1	TRBJ1-4	NA	CSVEDRGQSNEKLFF	TGCAGCGTTGAGGACAGGGGGCAATCTAATGAAAAACTGTTTTTT
TRBV7-9	NA	TRBJ1-1	many	CASSEEDVEAFF	TGTGCCAGCAGCGAAGAGGACGTTGAAGCTTTCTTT
TRBV14	NA	TRBJ1-3	NA	CASSQALPGNTIYF	TGTGCCAGCAGCCAAGCCCTACCAGGAAACACCATATATTTT
TRBV5-1	NA	TRBJ2-3	NA	CARATETDTQYF	TGCGCCAGGGCAACAGAGACAGATACGCAGTATTTT
TRBV13	TRBD2	TRBJ2-7	NA	CASSPDGTSGRYEQYF	TGTGCCAGCAGCCCAGACGGGACTAGCGGGAGGTACGAGCAGTACTTC
TRBV12-3/TRBV12-4	NA	TRBJ2-7	NA	CASREDPAYEQYF	TGTGCCAGCAGAGAGGACCCAGCCTACGAGCAGTACTTC
TRBV20-1	NA	TRBJ2-7	few	CSARSGTGTYEQYF	TGCAGTGCTAGATCCGGGACGGGGACCTACGAGCAGTACTTC
TRBV7-8	TRBD2	TRBJ2-3	many	CASSLSGARTDTQYF	TGTGCCAGCAGTCTTAGCGGGGCCCGCACAGATACGCAGTATTTT